This T cell receptor beta chain was captured by sequencing in a study of T cells in Graves' hyperthyroidism and ophthalmopathy. Findings of the study overall: Onset of ophthalmopathy came a median roughly 6.4 months after the model predicted it.

This clonotype was recorded at least ten times. Antigen specificity is unknown. This CDR3 contains 17 residues. The germline CDR1 and CDR2 sequences are SGHNT and YENEEA. V was clipped by 5 bases and J by 8 bases; unmatched bases: 12. RNA transcripts served as the template for amplifying TCR beta CDR3 regions. Initially, a first-round RT-PCR of the TCR CDR3 employed the HTBI primer set. Each CDR3 protein is one row after TCRdb ran MiXCR on the multiplex PCR reads. There are under 450,000 distinct CDR3 sequences in the sample; roughly 12% occur only once, and less than 25% lies in the top ten. The source material was blood. The clonotype was recovered from a young man with Graves' hyperthyroidism that later progressed to Graves' ophthalmopathy. V gene TRBV11-3 combines with J gene TRBJ2-1, with 13 bases aligning to TRBD2. The CDR3 DNA reads TGTGCCAGCAGCGGACGACTAGCGGGGGGCGTCGCAGATGAGCAGTTCTTC. Protein: CASSGRLAGGVADEQFF.